The 9 T cell receptor beta chains presented below share a single source sample, sequenced in a study of cytomegalovirus exposure and HLA in healthy donors. PCR involved 60 Vbeta and 13 Jbeta primers. TCRdb keeps only in-frame clones here, not all; method: immunoSEQ multiplex PCR. This table lists about 170,000 clones. The source material was PBMCs. The receptors come from a woman in her sixties in good health and CMV-seronegative.

V is TRBV5-1 and J is TRBJ2-2, with D uncertain. This CDR3 is 13 amino acids long. CDR1 and CDR2 (germline): SGHRS, YFSETQ. Trimming cost V 0 bases and J 5 bases, with 5 bases left between them. The CDR3 coding sequence is TGCGCCAGCAGCTTGGAGACAACCGGGGAGCTGTTTTTT. Translation gives CASSLETTGELFF.

The chain couples TRBV21-1 to TRBJ2-7; the table names TRBD2, a call not compared with the DNA. TRBV21-1 is assigned pseudogene status. The CDR3 has 15 amino acids. The CDR3 region is CASSKGVAGDFEQYF. The CDR3 nucleotides read TGTGCCAGCAGCAAAGGGGTAGCGGGGGATTTCGAGCAGTACTTC.

This chain links TRBV18 with TRBJ1-3; D unresolved. V was cut by 6 bases and J by 0 bases, with 15 bases left in between. This CDR3 comprises 16 residues. Germline V gene data show CDR1 as KGHSH and CDR2 as LQKENI. The CDR3 DNA reads TGTGCCAGCTCGCCTCTAGACCCCAGCTCTGGAAACACCATATATTTT. Translated: CASSPLDPSSGNTIYF.

The chain combines TRBV19 with TRBJ2-7, with D tentatively TRBD2 (5 bases). In germline, CDR1 is LNHDA, CDR2 SQIVND (reference sequence). V was clipped by 7 bases and J by 2 bases, with 15 bases between them. The CDR3 consists of 14 residues. The CDR3 sequence is CASNDGVETYEQYF. The CDR3 DNA reads as TGTGCCAGTAATGACGGGGTCGAAACCTACGAGCAGTACTTC.

The rearrangement joins TRBV7-9 to TRBJ2-5; D is uncertain. Germline V CDR1 and CDR2: SEHNR, FQNEAQ (reference sequence). V dropped 5 bases and J dropped 5 bases, with 9 bases sitting between them. The CDR3 is 12 amino acids. The DNA of the CDR3 is TGTGCCAGCAGCCGAACTCGGGAGACCCAGTACTTC. It encodes CASSRTRETQYF.

In DNA form, the CDR3 reads TGTGCCAGCAGCTTAATGGGGACTACTCCCTACGAGCAGTACTTC. As protein: CASSLMGTTPYEQYF. V is TRBV7-3 and J is TRBJ2-7, with 7 bases that match TRBD2. The CDR3 contains 15 residues. V lost 1 base, J lost 2 bases, and 5 bases stayed unmatched. Germline V gives CDR1 SGHTA, CDR2 FQGTGA. Combining the CDR3 with reference TRBV7-3 and TRBJ2-7 gives the whole variable domain GAGVSQTPSNKVTEKGKYVELRCDPISGHTALYWYRQSLGQGPEFLIYFQGTGAADDSGLPNDRFFAVRPEGSVSTLKIQRTERGDSAVYLCASSLMGTTPYEQYFGPGTRLTVT.

The chain joins TRBV2 to TRBJ2-5; D may be TRBD2 (7 bases). V dropped 8 bases and J dropped 2 bases, with 9 bases sitting between them. Germline V gene lookup returns CDR1 SNHLY and CDR2 FYNNEI. CDR3 length: 12 residues. The CDR3 DNA reads TGTGCCAGCCGGGGGGCACAAGAGACCCAGTACTTC. Its protein product is CASRGAQETQYF.

The chain couples TRBV18 to TRBJ2-2; D perhaps matches TRBD2 (5 bases). Looked up from germline, CDR1 is KGHSH and CDR2 is LQKENI. The CDR3 has 13 amino acids. Deletions cut 2 bases from V and 8 bases from J, with 9 bases between. The CDR3 DNA follows: TGTGCCAGCTCACCAAACGAGGGTGGGGAGCTGTTTTTT. Its translation is CASSPNEGGELFF.

The chain combines TRBV29-1 with TRBJ1-4, with D maybe TRBD1 (5 bases). Germline V lookup: CDR1 SQVTM, CDR2 ANQGSEA. Trimming took 5 bases from V and 5 from J, leaving 15 bases between them. The CDR3 loop spans 14 amino acids. The CDR3 DNA sequence: TGCAGCGTTATTTCACCGGGGGTGAATGAAAAACTGTTTTTT. It translates to CSVISPGVNEKLFF.